One sample yielded the 12 T cell receptor beta chains listed below, sequenced in a study of blood T cell repertoires in COVID-19. Sequenced by immunoSEQ multiplex PCR; TCRdb stores in-frame clones only, minus some. The data show about 300,000 clones, with over 75% seen just once and less than 11% held by the top ten. Source material: PBMCs or T cells enriched from blood (not recorded which). The receptor set was obtained from a woman under 30 who had recovered from COVID-19.

This clone has just one count. In DNA form, the CDR3 reads TGCGCCAGCAGTCACCCTGTGGTAGCGGGAGCGGGTAATGAGCAGTTCTTC. The encoded protein is CASSHPVVAGAGNEQFF. This chain joins TRBV23-1 and TRBJ2-1, with 9 positions matching TRBD2. TRBV23-1 is an open reading frame, and its role is uncertain. The CDR3 spans 17 residues. V lost 3 bases and J lost 7; bases outside the gene matches: 13.

The chain is built from TRBV6-1 and TRBJ2-7, with D tentatively TRBD1 (5 bases). V was pared by 3 bases and J by 4 bases, with 16 bases between. Germline loops: CDR1 MNHNS, CDR2 SASEGT. This CDR3 contains 15 residues. CDR3 in DNA: TGTGCCAGCAGTGAGAGTTGGGGCGAAGGGTACGAGCAGTACTTC. Amino acids: CASSESWGEGYEQYF.

The gene calls are TRBV6-5 and TRBJ1-2; 10 nucleotides line up with TRBD1. Germline values: CDR1 MNHEY, CDR2 SVGAGI. With 3 bases clipped from V and 3 bases from J, the junction kept 7 bases outside the gene matches. The CDR3 loop spans 16 amino acids. Written as DNA, the CDR3 is TGTGCCAGCAGTTATATCGAGGACAGGGGGGACTATGGCTACACCTTC. Amino acid sequence: CASSYIEDRGDYGYTF.

The rearrangement uses TRBV30 and TRBJ1-6; D gene unclear. V was shortened by 2 bases and J by 15 bases, with 11 bases between the two germline ends. This CDR3 has 11 amino acids. Germline V gene data show CDR1 as GTSNPN and CDR2 as SVGIG (reference sequence). The CDR3 loop reads CAWSLSSGLHF. Written as DNA, the CDR3 is TGTGCCTGGAGTCTGTCGTCGGGCCTCCACTTT.

This rearrangement joins TRBV5-1 to TRBJ1-5, with 9 bases identical to TRBD1. Germline CDR1 SGHRS, CDR2 YFSETQ. The CDR3 contains 15 residues. V trimming: 3 bases; J trimming: 0 bases; junction bases outside the gene matches: 1. The CDR3 spells CASSWTGDSNQPQHF. In DNA, the CDR3 is TGCGCCAGCAGCTGGACAGGGGATAGCAATCAGCCCCAGCATTTT.

A few counts support this clone. The rearrangement links TRBV28 to TRBJ2-5; 8 bases map to TRBD2. This CDR3 is 17 amino acids long. CDR1 is MDHEN and CDR2 is SYDVKM in the germline V gene. The V gene end was trimmed by 5 bases and the J gene end by 2 bases; junction bases not matched to a gene: 13. CDR3 protein: CASSPGAGRARQETQYF. The CDR3 coding sequence is TGTGCCAGCAGTCCCGGAGCCGGGAGGGCTCGGCAAGAGACCCAGTACTTC.

The V and J genes are TRBV2 and TRBJ2-1; maybe TRBD1 (5 bases). The germline CDR1 and CDR2 sequences are SNHLY and FYNNEI. Trimming cost V 10 bases and J 8 bases, with 15 bases left between them. The CDR3 is 12 residues long. This CDR3 is CATSSGIYEQFF. The CDR3 nucleotides are TGTGCCACCTCATCAGGGATATATGAGCAGTTCTTC.

Turning to this clone: The sample carries other DNA sequences with the same CDR3. The gene calls are TRBV7-3 and TRBJ1-1; 7 bases agree with TRBD1. The CDR3 sequence is 14 residues long. The V and J ends lost 5 bases and 0 bases, in that order; junction bases with no gene match: 3. The germline gives CDR1 SGHTA, CDR2 FQGTGA. The CDR3: CASSPGGLNTEAFF. The CDR3 bases are TGTGCCAGCAGCCCAGGGGGATTGAACACTGAAGCTTTCTTT.

This sequence joins TRBV4-1 and TRBJ2-3; D is unclear. V was shortened by 3 bases and J by 3 bases, with 19 bases between the two germline ends. Germline values: CDR1 MGHRA, CDR2 YSYEKL. The CDR3 extends over 17 amino acids. The chain's CDR3 is CASSHALAAEDTDTQYF. DNA of the CDR3: TGCGCCAGCAGCCACGCTTTGGCTGCGGAAGATACAGATACGCAGTATTTT.

This sequence joins TRBV13 and TRBJ1-1; D not resolved. Germline assignment: CDR1 PRHDT and CDR2 FYEKMQ (reference sequence). The V end lost 5 bases, the J end lost 5 bases, and 9 bases lay between the germline ends. The CDR3 sequence is 12 residues long. Here the CDR3 DNA reads TGTGCCAGCAGCCTTCTATTTACTGAAGCTTTCTTT. Encoded protein: CASSLLFTEAFF.

This sequence joins TRBV5-1 and TRBJ2-7; 9 nucleotides line up with TRBD2. CDR1 and CDR2 (germline): SGHRS, YFSETQ. V lost 0 bases to trimming and J lost 4 bases; unmatched junction nucleotides: 8. The CDR3 is 16 residues long. CDR3 DNA: TGCGCCAGCAGCTTGGAAGCTAGCGGGGTATTATACGAGCAGTACTTC. Its translation: CASSLEASGVLYEQYF.

The chain joins TRBV28 to TRBJ2-2; a possible D gene is TRBD1 (7 bases). Per the germline V gene, CDR1 is MDHEN and CDR2 is SYDVKM. V was shortened by 6 bases and J by 5 bases, with 13 bases between the two germline ends. This CDR3 is 14 amino acids long. CDR3 coding DNA: TGTGCCAGCAGATCAGGGGGGAGAACCGGGGAGCTGTTTTTT. This gives the protein CASRSGGRTGELFF.